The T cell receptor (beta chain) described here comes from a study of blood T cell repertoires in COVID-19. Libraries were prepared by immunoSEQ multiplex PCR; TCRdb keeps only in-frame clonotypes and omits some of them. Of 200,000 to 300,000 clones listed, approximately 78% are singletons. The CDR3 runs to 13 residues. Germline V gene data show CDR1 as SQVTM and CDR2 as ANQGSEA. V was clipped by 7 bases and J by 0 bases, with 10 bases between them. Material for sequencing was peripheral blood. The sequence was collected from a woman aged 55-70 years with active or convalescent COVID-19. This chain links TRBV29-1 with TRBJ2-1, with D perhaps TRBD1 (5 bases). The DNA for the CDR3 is TGCAGCGCGCCAGGGAACTCCTACAATGAGCAGTTCTTC. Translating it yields CSAPGNSYNEQFF.